One TCR beta chain is described in this entry. Its cognate antigen is unknown. TCRdb independently ran MiXCR on the 5' RACE reads; one entry per CDR3 protein. The sample comprises about 500,000 distinct CDR3 sequences, over 20% of which are singletons, and under 15% rests with the top ten. The CDR3 totals 15 residues. Germline trimming cut 4 bases from V and 2 bases from J; bases unmatched to any gene: 6. Germline lookup yields CDR1 LGHDT and CDR2 YNNKEL (reference sequence). These data are taken from a study of T-cell memory formation after mild COVID-19. Across the whole study: Most TCR clusters belonged to a single donor.

Broader study findings: Contracting CD4+ clones sat mainly in CM and EM; CD8+ in EMRA. Clones that contracted from day 15 to 85 were balanced CD4/CD8, while later expanders leaned CD4+.

The chain combines TRBV3-1 with TRBJ1-2; the match to TRBD1 covers 8 bases. This TCR was sampled from an adult woman who had mild COVID-19 (a few samples of this study predate the infection). Cell type and time point are not known. The sample taken for sequencing was PBMCs or a T cell subset sorted from them (not recorded which). As DNA, the CDR3 is TGTGCCAGCAGCCGGGGAGACAGGGGAAACTATGGCTACACCTTC. It translates to CASSRGDRGNYGYTF.